These 4 T cell receptor beta chains came from one sample sequenced in a study of blood T cell repertoires in COVID-19. The method was immunoSEQ multiplex PCR; TCRdb's version includes in-frame clones alone and lacks a portion of them. Found here are over 400,000 clones, 88% of them singletons; the top ten hold 8.3%. Specimen: PBMCs or T cells enriched from blood (not recorded which). These receptors were taken from a woman aged 60 to 75 who had recovered from COVID-19.

In this sample, this clone turned up once. The gene calls are TRBV6-4 and TRBJ2-1; 15 nucleotides align to TRBD2. With 5 bases clipped from V and 6 bases from J, the junction kept 2 bases outside the gene matches. This CDR3 has 15 residues. The germline gives CDR1 MRHNA, CDR2 SNTAGT. CDR3 nucleotides: TGTGCCAGCAGTCGGACTAGCGGGGGGGGCAATGAGCAGTTCTTC. Residues: CASSRTSGGGNEQFF.

The chain has TRBV19 and TRBJ2-7; D might be TRBD1 (6 bases). The V end was cut by 3 bases, the J end by 2 bases, with 17 bases between. Germline loops: CDR1 LNHDA, CDR2 SQIVND (reference sequence). The CDR3 spans 16 residues. DNA of the CDR3: TGTGCCAGTAGTATCCTCCCGGGACACACACCCTACGAGCAGTACTTC. This translates into CASSILPGHTPYEQYF.

The genes are TRBV3-1 (or the pseudogene TRBV3-2) and TRBJ1-2; 7 bases are shared with TRBD1. V dropped 8 bases and J dropped 0; count of bases not matched to a gene: 0. Germline assignment: CDR1 LGHDT and CDR2 YNNKEL (reference sequence). CDR3 length: 12 residues. CDR3 sequence (DNA): TGTGCCAGCGGGACAGCTAACTATGGCTACACCTTC. Translated, it gives CASGTANYGYTF.

The genes are TRBV7-7 and TRBJ2-5, with TRBD2 matching 7 bases. Germline CDR1 and CDR2: SSHAT and FNYEAQ (reference sequence). With V trimmed by 7 bases and J by 5 bases, 4 bases remained unmatched. This CDR3 is built from 12 residues. CDR3 sequence (DNA): TGTGCCAGCACCGGGGGGACGGAGACCCAGTACTTC. It specifies CASTGGTETQYF.